This passage covers 5 T cell receptor beta chains from one sample sequenced in a study of OX40 agonist ivuxolimab in advanced cancers. The library was generated by the immunoSEQ multiplex PCR assay. TCRdb took this table from immuneACCESS and kept in-frame rearrangements with V and J called. Such tables lack part of the clones; where checked against another copy, unresolved V genes explain under half of the gap, and the rest is unexplained. This sample has over 60,000 clones in its table, and around 80% of those were observed once. Over 6.5% of the sample is held by the ten biggest clonotypes. The input for sequencing was CD4+ or CD8+ T cells sorted from blood, taken in a trial of the OX40 agonist ivuxolimab. Source of these receptors: an adult with an advanced solid tumor such as melanoma, head and neck, liver or kidney cancer.

The CDR3 reads CASSPGTSGMGEQFF. For the CDR3, the DNA is TGTGCCAGCAGCCCAGGGACTAGCGGGATGGGTGAGCAGTTCTTC. This chain uses TRBV7-8 with TRBJ2-1; 13 bases are a match to TRBD2. Per germline, CDR1 SGHVS and CDR2 FQNEAQ. Unmatched junction bases numbered 7, after V lost 5 bases and J lost 9 bases. This CDR3 has 15 residues.

The V call is TRBV25-1, the J call TRBJ1-4, with a weak D call TRBD1 (6 bases). V was trimmed by 4 bases and J by 5 bases, leaving 17 bases between them. There are 16 residues in the CDR3. Per the germline V gene, CDR1 is MGHDK and CDR2 is SYGVNS. The CDR3 DNA reads as TGTGCCAGCAGTGGTACTCAGGGGAATGAAAATGAAAAACTGTTTTTT. Translation gives CASSGTQGNENEKLFF.

The rearrangement links TRBV19 to TRBJ2-5; tentatively, D is TRBD2 (6 bases). CDR3 length equals 16 residues. From germline, CDR1 is LNHDA and CDR2 SQIVND (reference sequence). With 5 bases removed from V and 1 base from J, the gap between germline ends came to 17 bases. The CDR3 nucleotides are TGTGCCAGTAGTCGCGACGTCGGGGGAGGCCAAGAGACCCAGTACTTC. Its translation is CASSRDVGGGQETQYF.

CDR3 bases: TGTGCCAGCAGCCAAGACCGGCTACTGCAGTACTTC. Translating it yields CASSQDRLLQYF. V usage is TRBV14 and J usage is TRBJ2-7; D unresolved. V lost 0 bases and J lost 9, with 9 bases in between. This CDR3 is 12 amino acids long. Germline CDR1 reads SGHDN; CDR2 reads FVKESK.

V is TRBV5-4 and J is TRBJ2-3; 7 bases line up with TRBD2. The CDR3 extends over 14 amino acids. Germline CDR1 and CDR2: SGHNT and YYREEE (reference sequence). J gave up 4 bases and V 0 bases, and 2 bases lay outside the gene matches. CDR3 sequence (DNA): TGTGCCAGCAGCTTGGCCGCGGGAGCAGATACGCAGTATTTT. Protein sequence: CASSLAAGADTQYF.